The source of this T cell receptor beta chain is a study of CD8 T cells in ankylosing spondylitis. Study-wide points: What appeared characteristic of ankylosing spondylitis blood was a TCR beta motif of eight highly homologous variants. Reactive arthritis synovial fluid and blood previously showed some of these motif variants. Relatively scarce in peripheral blood, disease-linked clones were CD8+.

Via MiXCR, TCRdb re-called the 5' RACE reads, giving one row per CDR3 protein. The sample yields 750,000 to 850,000 distinct CDR3 sequences, 12% seen once. V lost 3 bases, J lost 6 bases, and 15 bases lay in between. The V gene's germline CDR1 is SGHAT and CDR2 FQDESV (reference sequence). The CDR3 length is 15 residues. This clonotype was recorded many times. Its matching antigen is unknown. The source material was blood, either unsorted or a sorted T cell fraction (not recorded which). The TCR originated in a male donor with ankylosing spondylitis. The chain joins TRBV11-1 to TRBJ2-1; D unresolved. In DNA, the CDR3 is TGTGCCAGCAGCTTGGGAAGCTCTTTGAGCAATGAGCAGTTCTTC. This translates into CASSLGSSLSNEQFF. The full variable domain, its missing parts supplied by reference TRBV11-1 and TRBJ2-1, is EAEVAQSPRYKITEKSQAVAFWCDPISGHATLYWYRQILGQGPELLVQFQDESVVDDSQLPKDRFSAERLKGVDSTLKIQPAELGDSAMYLCASSLGSSLSNEQFFGPGTRLTVL.